This T cell receptor beta chain emerged from a study of cytomegalovirus exposure and HLA in healthy donors (TCRdb year 2017). About the investigation overall: According to an earlier analysis of 587 of the donors, some 170 million T cells yielded 100 million or so unique TCR beta sequences and about 280 Gb of sequence data. Roughly 300 gigabases of sequencing data and 91 million or so unique TCR sequences made up an early release that covered around 640 HLA-typed donors. Of the approximately 400 genotyped donors, approximately 83% fell in the genetic ancestry cluster associated with self-reported Caucasian donors. The aim of the study was to test whether cataloging public T cell receptors could identify signatures of past pathogen exposure. The study profiled the T cell repertoires of fewer than 850 subjects by immunosequencing and related them to cytomegalovirus serostatus. Besides the first cohort of approximately 670 subjects, a separate validation cohort made up of about 120 different subjects was used. To predict cytomegalovirus infection status, the study combined high-throughput TCR immunosequencing, statistical association of individual TCRs with disease status, and machine learning. A later analysis re-examined previously published TCR beta repertoires from 600 to 700 donors and added high-resolution HLA genotyping to investigate patterns of TCR occurrence. The later analysis used no new phenotypic data to find candidate immune exposures, relying instead on TCR beta sequences and their occurrence across donors. To decide whether each TCR beta V gene segment behaved as functional or pseudogenic, an earlier analysis of nearly 600 of the donors relied on high-throughput TCR beta sequencing. Donor age, sex, ethnicity and CMV serostatus were compiled together with the repertoire data. A later genetic analysis used genome-wide SNP genotypes for about 65% of the roughly 700 donors, treating that subset as a discovery cohort. All discovery cohort repertoires had been generated using a single sequencing platform. HLA typing included class I and class II loci at four-digit resolution. Typing coverage varied by locus: roughly 620-640 donors for A, B, C, DRB1 and DQB1; roughly 560 for DQA1; 600 to 610 for DPA1; 450 to 480 for DPB1. A handful of DR-DQ haplotypes were handled as single units for association and clustering because linkage in the cohort was strong. Among some 400 genotyped donors of the cohort, an average of 235,054 unique TCR beta nucleotide sequences were sequenced per donor, roughly 20% of them non-productive. What the study reported, not specific to this receptor: Presence/absence analyses assumed roughly uniform sequencing depth across donors, an assumption that may not hold. According to a later genetic analysis, donors in an Asian-associated ancestry cluster had fewer N-insertions in productive TCRs than the approximately 700-donor mean. A later genetic analysis associated a missense DCLRE1C variant with V-gene and J-gene trimming of TCR beta chains, and an independent cohort replicated the association. The study gave a list of around 170 TCR beta chains associated with cytomegalovirus. The authors suggested that the approach could potentially be extended to other disease states and immunological phenotypes. A few of the identified cytomegalovirus-associated TCR beta chains were confirmed in vitro to be specific for cytomegalovirus antigens. Because some donors lacked HLA typing at each locus, the association tests relied only on the typed subset. In a later analysis, HLA-associated TCR beta chains showed more clonal expansion and lower generation probabilities than non-associated chains that were equally common. CMV serostatus was the only immune exposure information available for the cohort. Over 15 rarely observed V segments, including chromosome 9 orphons, were excluded from the earlier analysis of approximately 600 of the donors because counts were too low. A cluster of highly shared sequence variants was judged likely to be a technical artifact of the sequencing pipeline. Cytomegalovirus status was reported to be diagnosed by the classifier with high specificity and sensitivity in both the original and validation cohorts. The 87-base-pair reads could not distinguish some IMGT-functional V segments, including TRBV6-2 and TRBV6-3, so those segments were excluded. In an earlier analysis of fewer than 750 of the donors, most TCR beta V segments were observed in productive rearrangements about 87% or about 30% of the time, broadly matching IMGT annotations. A further reported finding was that TCR beta sequences accurately predicted the HLA-A and HLA-B alleles for most subjects in the first cohort. This cohort had only TCR beta chains sequenced, and the lack of alpha or paired-chain data limited which features could be detected. In a later analysis, most CMV-associated TCR beta chains were found to appear HLA-restricted, with HLA associations seemingly driven largely by CMV exposure. Correlated functional status among segregating V segments might be attributable to linkage disequilibrium, but an unknown experimental factor could not be ruled out. A later analysis associated about 17,000 TCR beta sequences with specific HLA alleles at a false discovery rate of 0.05. A later analysis found that TCR association rates varied across HLA loci, with DRB1 alleles showing the most associated TCRs and HLA-C alleles the fewest. A later analysis reported that several top co-occurrence clusters appeared linked to parvovirus B19, influenza, CMV and Epstein-Barr virus. While some public TCRs were present in many individuals, most TCR sequences turned up only very rarely across donors. Assigning TCR associations to individual alleles was difficult when HLA alleles, especially DR and DQ, strongly co-occurred.

The cohort comprised some 700 healthy bone marrow donors. Cohort members were all nominally healthy when sampled, although unrecorded immune exposures were likely present. The donor was CMV seronegative and belonged to the group of several hundred seronegative cohort members. A peripheral blood sample was provided by each donor, and peripheral blood mononuclear cells were used for TCR beta sequencing. The Qiagen DNeasy Blood Extraction Kit was used to extract genomic DNA from the blood cell samples. CDR1 ENHRY and CDR2 SYGVKD are derived from the germline V gene. Trimming removed 0 bases from V and 1 base from J, leaving 7 bases between the germline ends. Its CDR3 holds 14 amino acids, cysteine through phenylalanine. The entry retains the CDR3 DNA only, 42 bases that are in frame from base 1. Library creation used the immunoSEQ multiplex PCR assay. A mixture of 60 forward primers for TCR Vbeta segments and 13 reverse primers for TCR Jbeta segments was used in the multiplex PCR. Amplification of the CDR3 region of rearranged TCR beta genes was performed with a multiplex PCR assay on genomic DNA. Amplified TCR beta libraries were sequenced as 87-base-pair reads on the Illumina HiSeq System. The study's processing was this. Across the 670 or so repertoires, a later analysis counted approximately 83 million unique TCR beta chains, some 11 million of which were shared by at least two donors. Raw reads were error-corrected and collapsed into unique sequences with a nearest-neighbor algorithm that merged closely related sequences to remove PCR and sequencing errors. V, D and J gene segments were assigned by aligning CDR3 sequences to IMGT reference sequences. For a sequence to be retained, a match of at least six nucleotides was required to both a V gene segment and a J gene segment. Rearrangements were classified as productive when the CDR3 lacked stop codons and remained in frame with V and J, and all other rearrangements were classified as non-productive. Following IMGT convention, CDR3 was defined as the stretch from the second conserved V-encoded cysteine up to the conserved J-encoded phenylalanine. Sequences without an unambiguous match to a single V gene segment were excluded from the earlier analysis of 587 of the donors. In an earlier analysis of more than 500 of the donors, a V segment was called functional when productive rearrangements were above 56.7%, and segregating when the standard deviation between donors exceeded 5%. To diagnose cytomegalovirus status from the catalog of TCR beta chain sequences, a statistical classification framework was built. A later analysis assigned V and J genes by comparing TCR nucleotide sequences with IMGT/GENE-DB human TR gene sequences. A later analysis assigned CDR3 sequences and most-parsimonious VDJ recombination scenarios with the TCRdist pipeline. A later analysis defined each TCR beta chain by its CDR3 amino acid sequence plus V-gene family, and excluded reads lacking a unique V-gene family. As a way to deal with suspected cross-contamination and a sequencing artifact, a later analysis dropped nearly 600 nucleotide sequences that were highly shared and had low generation probability. In a later analysis, a clonal expansion index was calculated for each public chain from normalized within-repertoire ranks of inferred template counts. Generation probabilities in a later analysis came from a VDJ recombination model fitted to out-of-frame rearrangements, and those results were checked against IGoR. In a later analysis, hypergeometric tests were used to score TCR-TCR, TCR-HLA and TCR-CMV co-occurrence, with a repertoire-size bias correction applied to TCR pairs. In a later analysis, false discovery rates were estimated by permuting HLA or CMV assignments 20 times. In a later analysis, co-occurring TCRs were grouped using DBSCAN, with TCRdist sequence similarity added in when clustering inside HLA-allele-positive subsets. Repertoires with fewer than 30,000 or more than 120,000 public chains were left out of co-occurrence clustering, as were about 5 repertoires with anomalous nucleotide sharing. Entries here come from immuneACCESS through TCRdb and include only in-frame sequences with V and J called. Some clones fail to appear in such tables; in the studies checked, an unresolved V gene covers under half of the shortfall, and the cause of the remainder is unknown. Clonal size and the V and J genes are those of that table, whereas D and trimming came from the DNA. Present in this sample are 150,000 to 200,000 clones, approximately 80% of which were seen just once. The ten largest clones add up to approximately 1.8% of the sample.

Notes on this clone: Its antigen remains unidentified. No much larger clone is present one base from it, and per-base qualities are unavailable.

Recombination joined TRBV10-3 with TRBJ2-7; the D gene cannot be named for sure. The material sequenced was PBMCs. This receptor was taken from a woman aged 25 to 39 in good health and CMV-seronegative. CDR3 sequence: CAISESSQSYEQYF. The sequence in DNA is TGTGCCATCAGTGAGTCTTCCCAGTCCTACGAGCAGTACTTC.